The source of this T cell receptor beta chain is a study of T cell changes during pregnancy in multiple sclerosis. Some clones are missing from TCRdb's copy, which holds only in-frame ones; the method was immunoSEQ multiplex PCR. Among over 55,000 clones, roughly 90% were seen once, and the ten largest hold over 7.5%. Trimming took 10 bases from V and 4 from J; bases not matched to a gene: 9. The CDR3 length is 14 residues. The germline V gene encodes CDR1 LNHDA and CDR2 SQIVND (reference sequence). The specimen comprised peripheral blood, sampled after pregnancy. The rearrangement links TRBV19 to TRBJ2-1, with 8 bases matching TRBD2. This clonotype was obtained from a female donor in good health, enrolled as a control in a pregnancy study. This CDR3 reads CATKERERYNEQFF. The DNA for the CDR3 is TGTGCCACCAAGGAGCGGGAGCGTTACAATGAGCAGTTCTTC.